What follows are 10 T cell receptor beta chains derived from one specimen sequenced in a study of T cells in localized non-small cell lung cancer (dated by TCRdb to 2018 to 2020). Library preparation used the immunoSEQ multiplex PCR assay. TCRdb retrieved this table from immuneACCESS and kept in-frame rearrangements only. Not all clones are present; in checked studies, unresolved V genes account for under half, and no reason is known for the remainder. Counted in this sample were roughly 9,900 clones; 90% to 95% of them appeared once. More than 6.5% of the sample comes from the top ten. The specimen comprised peripheral blood, sampled before any cancer treatment. The receptors here all came from a woman aged 40 to 75 with stage I squamous cell lung carcinoma.

The chain has TRBV30 and TRBJ1-4, with D hard to call. The CDR3 length is 14 residues. V gave up 3 bases and J gave up 6 bases, with 14 bases separating them. Germline loops: CDR1 GTSNPN, CDR2 SVGIG (reference sequence). The CDR3 DNA reads TGTGCCTGGAGAAAAGGGAGTGAGGATGAAAAACTGTTTTTT. It yields the protein CAWRKGSEDEKLFF.

This clone was counted once. This chain uses TRBV7-2 with TRBJ2-3; D ambiguous. V gave up 2 bases and J gave up 3 bases, with 12 bases separating them. Germline V gene lookup returns CDR1 SGHTA and CDR2 FQGNSA. The CDR3 loop spans 15 amino acids. The chain's CDR3 is CASSLLLVATDTQYF. CDR3 coding DNA: TGTGCCAGCAGCTTACTTCTGGTAGCTACAGATACGCAGTATTTT.

The V call is TRBV7-2, the J call TRBJ1-4, with D possibly being TRBD1 (6 bases). The germline CDR1 and CDR2 sequences are SGHTA and FQGNSA. V was shortened by 4 bases and J by 8 bases, with 17 bases between the two germline ends. The CDR3 contains 15 residues. CDR3 sequence reads: CASSSRGTVGEKLFF. Written as DNA, the CDR3 is TGTGCCAGCAGCTCAAGGGGGACGGTGGGGGAAAAACTGTTTTTT.

The V and J genes are TRBV5-1 and TRBJ1-2; perhaps TRBD1 as D (5 bases). Trimming left V 2 bases short and J 3 bases short, with 11 bases between. This CDR3 is built from 14 residues. Germline CDR1 is SGHRS and CDR2 is YFSETQ. The DNA for the CDR3 is TGCGCCAGCAGCTTCGGGGCATCGGACTATGGCTACACCTTC. Encoded protein: CASSFGASDYGYTF.

V gene TRBV4-1 combines with J gene TRBJ2-1, with 10 bases matching TRBD2. After removal of 2 bases from V and 9 bases from J, the junction contained 7 bases not matched to a gene. Per germline, CDR1 MGHRA and CDR2 YSYEKL. CDR3 length: 15 residues. The CDR3 here is CASSQLSGGNGEQFF. CDR3 DNA sequence: TGCGCCAGCAGCCAACTTAGCGGGGGGAATGGTGAGCAGTTCTTC.

Turning to this clone: Other DNA sequences in this sample translate to the same CDR3. The chain links TRBV2 to TRBJ2-2; 9 nucleotides agree with TRBD2. With V trimmed by 1 base and J by 6 bases, 3 bases remained unmatched. Per the germline V gene, CDR1 is SNHLY and CDR2 is FYNNEI. The CDR3 is made up of 15 amino acids. CDR3: CASSEGRGGPGELFF. CDR3 bases: TGTGCCAGCAGTGAAGGGCGGGGGGGTCCCGGGGAGCTGTTTTTT.

This clone was detected once. The rearrangement uses TRBV6-1 and TRBJ2-2; D remains ambiguous. Germline CDR1 reads MNHNS; CDR2 reads SASEGT. The CDR3 consists of 16 residues. The V end lost 2 bases, the J end lost 0 bases, and 10 bases lay between the germline ends. The CDR3 here is CASSEMVVSNTGELFF. The CDR3, as DNA: TGTGCCAGCAGTGAAATGGTCGTTTCGAACACCGGGGAGCTGTTTTTT.

The chain has TRBV4-2 and TRBJ2-5; 8 bases agree with TRBD1. CDR3 length: 16 amino acids. CDR1 and CDR2 from the germline V gene are LGHNA and YNFKEQ. The junction had 9 bases not matched to a gene; V was cut back by 1 base and J by 5 bases. CDR3 residues: CASSQGLQGAEETQYF. The CDR3 DNA reads as TGTGCCAGCAGCCAAGGCCTTCAGGGGGCCGAGGAGACCCAGTACTTC.

The chain employs TRBV19 and TRBJ2-7; 11 nucleotides line up with TRBD2. This CDR3 contains 14 residues. From germline, CDR1 is LNHDA and CDR2 SQIVND (reference sequence). With 5 bases clipped from V and 6 bases from J, the junction kept 6 bases outside the gene matches. CDR3 sequence: CASSRGLAGSEQYF. Here the CDR3 DNA reads TGTGCCAGTAGTCGAGGACTAGCGGGCTCCGAGCAGTACTTC.

The V gene is TRBV5-1, the J gene TRBJ2-2, with D uncertain. Germline V gene lookup returns CDR1 SGHRS and CDR2 YFSETQ. V was cut by 1 base and J by 5 bases, with 6 bases left in between. The CDR3 extends over 13 amino acids. CDR3 in amino acids: CASSLSPTGELFF. The CDR3 nucleotides read TGCGCCAGCAGCTTGTCGCCAACCGGGGAGCTGTTTTTT.